This TCR beta chain was sequenced for a study of shared clonotypes between healthy human individuals (dated by TCRdb to about 2020). The study in broad terms: A couple of women and a few men aged 18 to 49 years were included in the cohort. To estimate repertoire size and how much clonotypes are shared between individuals, the study performed deep sequencing of blood TCR repertoires from 4 to 6 healthy adults. Leukapheresis yielded between about 0.9 and 9.5 billion PBMCs per donor. For each donor, three plates each were used for CD4 naive and CD4 memory, two plates were used for CD8 naive, and one plate was used for CD8 memory. Libraries were prepared and TCR repertoires were sequenced by different laboratories using diverse techniques, in order to increase sequencing depth and limit assay-specific biases.

Using the deep immunoSEQ assay, multiplex PCR amplified TCR CDR3 regions from genomic DNA. For each cell subset, the extracted genomic DNA was distributed evenly across all wells of several immunoSEQ 96-well plates, and each plate served as one replicate. Each replicate PCR for sorted subsets received 150 to 250 ng genomic DNA, equal to roughly 29,000 T cell genomes. The purified libraries were quantified using a Qubit 3.0 fluorometer, sized with a Bioanalyzer 2100, and then quantified again using the KAPA Library Quantification kit. Every immunoSEQ 96-well plate was sequenced on a dedicated single-read 150-cycle Illumina NextSeq 550 flow cell. In the paper's pipeline: The immunoSEQ output contained only junctional sequences without quality scores, so filtering could not match that applied to full-length reads. Sequences were annotated with PyIR, a Python wrapper for IgBLAST v1.9, and V/J genes and CDR3 were assigned using IMGT germline references. Reads were removed for weak V/J assignments (E-value above 1e-6), missing CDR3, stop codons, out-of-frame junctions, or ambiguous translated residues. V3J clonotypes were defined as sequences sharing the same inferred V gene, J gene, and CDR3 amino acid sequence. Percentage overlap between repertoires was calculated by dividing the number of shared unique clonotypes by the size of the smaller repertoire. Repertoire richness was assessed with RTK rarefaction, the Chao1 estimator, and Recon v2.1 estimates of unobserved clonotypes. Generation probabilities were computed with OLGA for all TCRbeta clonotypes obtained by the gDNA method from a handful of donors. TCRdb's version of the immuneACCESS table is confined to in-frame rearrangements and falls short of the full clone set. An unresolved V gene accounts for under half of the shortfall where checked; the remainder is of unknown origin. From that table come the V and J calls and clone size; the DNA was used to work out D and trimming. The sample has over a million clones on record, 96% of them singletons. Roughly 1.2% of the sample is in the top ten clones.

V and J are truncated by 4 bases and 5 bases respectively, leaving an intervening sequence of 19 bases. Including the terminal cysteine and phenylalanine, the CDR3 comprises 16 residues. CDR3 DNA is the only sequence kept; it has 48 bases, read in frame from the first base. CDR1 and CDR2 were assigned from the germline V gene (reference sequence) as SGHNT and YYREEE. Beyond this particular receptor, the publication reports: Based on pairwise subsampling, the degree of clonotype sharing among donors was expected to be affected by sequencing depth. When several donors were compared, the shared fraction of clonotypes was about 5% for naive CD4, roughly 3.4% for naive CD8, 2% to 2.5% for memory CD4, and around 0.4% for memory CD8. Sampling was restricted to blood, and TCR repertoires in tissue are likely to differ from TCR repertoires in blood. Compared with non-shared clonotypes, the clonotypes found in all four sorted-subset donors had higher generation probabilities. Naive subsets generally had larger estimated clonotype richness than memory subsets did. Incomplete sequencing was indicated by rarefaction of sorted-subset datasets, despite the large sequencing depth. The small number of donors limited the genetic and exposure-history diversity represented.

Comments on this clone: It has no known antigen specificity. No base qualities exist here, and no much larger clone lies one base off it.

Healthy HIV-negative adults with no recently reported acute infections or vaccinations were included as donors. Every donor was a Caucasian adult living in Nashville, Tennessee, USA. CD4+ T cells were enriched through magnetic negative selection, after which naive cells were positively selected on CD45RA and the remaining negative fraction served as the memory subset. Blood was obtained by leukapheresis, after which PBMCs were separated by Ficoll-Histopaque density gradient centrifugation and cryopreserved in liquid nitrogen vapor phase. Analytical flow cytometry was used to check the purity and quantity of every magnetically sorted T cell population. Genomic DNA was isolated from every sorted fraction and measured by UV absorbance on a Nanodrop 2000c.

The receptor comes from a man aged 30 to 45 in good health. The chain is made from TRBV5-4 and TRBJ2-1; the D gene is possibly TRBD2, with 6 bases matching. The specimen sequenced was naive CD4+ T cells sorted from blood. Explained via the paper, the cell subset or site label denotes: CD45RA+ positively selected. This receptor carries the CDR3 CASSQQPGTPHNEQFF. The DNA is as follows: TGTGCCAGCAGCCAACAGCCCGGGACTCCCCACAATGAGCAGTTCTTC.